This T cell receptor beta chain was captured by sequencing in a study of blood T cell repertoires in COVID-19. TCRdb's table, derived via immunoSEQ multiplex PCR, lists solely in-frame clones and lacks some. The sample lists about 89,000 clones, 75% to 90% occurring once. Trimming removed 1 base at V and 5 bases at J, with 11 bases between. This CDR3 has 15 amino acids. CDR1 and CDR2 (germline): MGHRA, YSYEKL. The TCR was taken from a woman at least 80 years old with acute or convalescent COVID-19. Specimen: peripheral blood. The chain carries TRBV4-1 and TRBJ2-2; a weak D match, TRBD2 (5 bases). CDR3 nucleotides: TGCGCCAGCAGCCAAGCCTCCCGGAGGACCGGGGAGCTGTTTTTT. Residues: CASSQASRRTGELFF.